This passage covers 17 T cell receptor beta chains from one sample sequenced in a study of spatial heterogeneity in lung cancer. Time point: sample taken at primary tumor resection. In each case, whole RNA from tumor, nontumor lung or frozen PBMC was sequenced unsorted. TCRdb reanalysed the 5' RACE reads using MiXCR and keeps one entry per CDR3 protein. Among some 11,000 distinct CDR3 sequences listed, around 4% were seen once. The starting material was normal lung tissue next to the tumor, obtained at surgery. These TCRs come from a male donor with early-stage non-small cell lung cancer.

This clonotype was seen repeatedly, ten times or more. The library was prepared for alpha chains; this beta chain is a stray read, so its frequency means little. The gene calls are TRBV20-1 and TRBJ2-7; 8 positions agree with TRBD2. CDR1 is DFQATT, CDR2 SNEGSKA, per germline (reference sequence). The CDR3 spans 14 residues. The V gene end was trimmed by 3 bases and the J gene end by 2 bases; junction bases not matched to a gene: 6. CDR3: CSARWSGRPYEQYF. The CDR3 DNA follows: TGCAGTGCTAGGTGGAGCGGGAGACCCTACGAGCAGTACTTC.

This clonotype was seen ten or more times. The library was designed around alpha chains, so this beta chain is a stray read whose abundance carries little weight. The chain recombines TRBV28 with TRBJ1-5; D is ambiguous. Germline V gene sequence: CDR1 MDHEN, CDR2 SYDVKM. CDR3 size: 18 residues. V lost 1 base and J 1 base, leaving 17 bases between the germline ends. The CDR3 loop is CASSLSGALRYSNQPQHF. CDR3 nucleotide sequence: TGTGCCAGCAGTTTATCCGGCGCCCTCCGCTACAGCAATCAGCCCCAGCATTTT.

Many counts were recorded for this clonotype. A library made for alpha chains picked up this beta chain off target, so its size means little. V gene TRBV6-2 or TRBV6-3 combines with J gene TRBJ2-2; 10 bases line up with TRBD2. Germline-derived CDR1 and CDR2 are MNHEY and SVGEGT. V lost 8 bases, J lost 2 bases, and 5 bases stayed unmatched. The CDR3 sequence is 15 residues long. Here the CDR3 DNA reads TGTGCCAGCCGAGGACTAGCGGTAAACACCGGGGAGCTGTTTTTT. The encoded protein is CASRGLAVNTGELFF.

This clonotype was seen ten or more times. As an off-target read in a library built for alpha chains, this beta chain has a frequency of little significance. This chain joins TRBV3-1 and TRBJ2-1, with D perhaps TRBD1 or TRBD2 (6 bases each). The CDR3 is 15 amino acids. V lost 0 bases, J lost 10 bases, and 16 bases lay in between. CDR1 and CDR2 (germline): LGHDT, YNNKEL (reference sequence). This chain's CDR3 is CASSQDSGARGEQFF. The CDR3 bases are TGTGCCAGCAGCCAAGATTCGGGGGCTCGAGGGGAGCAGTTCTTC.

On this clonotype: This beta chain is a stray sequence in a library constructed for alpha chains; its clone size is not meaningful. V gene TRBV7-2 combines with J gene TRBJ2-4; no reliable D call. This CDR3 is built from 12 residues. Germline V gene data show CDR1 as SGHTA and CDR2 as FQGNSA. V was pared by 5 bases and J by 5 bases, with 7 bases between. CDR3 bases: TGTGCCAGCAGCCCAACAGAAAACATTCAGTACTTC. It specifies CASSPTENIQYF.

Relative to its sample, this clonotype is medium-sized. This beta chain came through as a stray read in a library set up for alpha chains, and its size says little. The chain combines TRBV7-9 with TRBJ2-2; 9 positions agree with TRBD2. There are 16 residues in the CDR3. V was clipped by 2 bases and J by 6 bases; unmatched bases: 7. Germline V gene lookup returns CDR1 SEHNR and CDR2 FQNEAQ (reference sequence). CDR3 in amino acids: CASSLLSAGGAGELFF. The CDR3 bases are TGTGCCAGCAGCTTACTCTCAGCGGGAGGCGCCGGGGAGCTGTTTTTT.

This clonotype is judged medium-sized. This beta chain is an off-target read within a library intended for alpha chains, so its frequency means little. The rearrangement uses TRBV6-6 and TRBJ1-6; TRBD1 matches at 7 bases. Germline V gene lookup returns CDR1 MNHNY and CDR2 SVGAGI (reference sequence). V lost 6 bases, J lost 4 bases, and 9 bases stayed unmatched. The CDR3 consists of 16 residues. The CDR3 here is CASSRGGDRYNSPLHF. In DNA, the CDR3 is TGTGCCAGCAGCCGGGGTGGGGACAGATATAATTCACCCCTCCACTTT.

This clonotype has at least ten counts. This beta chain is a stray sequence in a library constructed for alpha chains; its clone size is not meaningful. The chain joins TRBV20-1 to TRBJ1-2; maybe TRBD1 (6 bases). CDR1 is DFQATT and CDR2 is SNEGSKA in the germline V gene (reference sequence). This CDR3 is built from 13 residues. Trimming removed 6 bases at V and 4 bases at J, with 15 bases between. CDR3 sequence (DNA): TGCAGTGCGCCTGGGGGCGCGAGCTATGGCTACACCTTC. Its protein is CSAPGGASYGYTF.

Details on this clonotype: This beta chain represents an off-target read in a library built for alpha chains; its size is of limited meaning. The V gene is TRBV7-2, the J gene TRBJ2-5, with no clear D. In germline, CDR1 is SGHTA, CDR2 FQGNSA. Trimming removed 5 bases from V and 4 bases from J, with 17 bases in between. This CDR3 comprises 15 residues. The DNA of the CDR3 is TGTGCCAGCAGCCCTTGGGTTCGGGCTGGAGAGACCCAGTACTTC. Translated, it gives CASSPWVRAGETQYF. The variable domain in full, with the rest retrieved from reference TRBV7-2 and TRBJ2-5, is GAGVSQSPSNKVTEKGKDVELRCDPISGHTALYWYRQSLGQGLEFLIYFQGNSAPDKSGLPSDRFSAERTGGSVSTLTIQRTQQEDSAVYLCASSPWVRAGETQYFGPGTRLLVL.

This clonotype is classed as medium-sized. This beta chain turned up in a library designed for alpha chains; as an off-target read, its abundance says little. CDR3 region: CASSLWTGAQNTGELFF. CDR3 coding DNA: TGTGCCAGCAGTCTCTGGACAGGGGCTCAGAACACCGGGGAGCTGTTTTTT. The chain recombines TRBV12-3 or TRBV12-4 with TRBJ2-2; TRBD1 aligns across 9 bases. The CDR3 contains 17 residues. V lost 5 bases, J lost 1 base, and 8 bases stayed unmatched.

This clonotype was seen ten or more times. This beta chain appears as a stray read in a library generated for alpha chains; its size is not informative. The V gene is TRBV20-1, the J gene TRBJ2-7, with 14 positions matching TRBD2. The junction had 1 base not matched to a gene; V was cut back by 5 bases and J by 7 bases. Germline V gene sequence: CDR1 DFQATT, CDR2 SNEGSKA (reference sequence). The length of the CDR3 is 12 residues. In nucleotides, the CDR3 is TGCAGTGCTTGGACTAGCGGGAGGGAGCAGTACTTC. Translating it yields CSAWTSGREQYF.

As regards this clonotype: This beta chain is an unintended read in a library built for alpha chains; its size means little. The chain couples TRBV5-1 to TRBJ2-7; D is unresolved. Trimming shortened V by 0 bases and J by 5 bases, and 15 bases separated the two germline ends. This CDR3 has 15 residues. The germline gives CDR1 SGHRS, CDR2 YFSETQ. CDR3 nucleotides: TGCGCCAGCAGCTTGGTCCCGCGGAAGAACGACGAGCAGTACTTC. This codes for CASSLVPRKNDEQYF.

As to this clonotype: Because the library targeted alpha chains, this beta chain is an off-target read whose size means little. The chain employs TRBV20-1 and TRBJ2-1; D might be TRBD2 (6 bases). Germline V gene data show CDR1 as DFQATT and CDR2 as SNEGSKA (reference sequence). V was shortened by 1 base and J by 9 bases, with 19 bases between the two germline ends. This CDR3 has 15 residues. The CDR3 region is CSARGHTGRTVEQFF. In DNA, the CDR3 is TGCAGTGCTAGAGGTCATACGGGGAGGACGGTTGAGCAGTTCTTC.

This clonotype has at least ten counts. This beta chain turned up in a library designed for alpha chains; as an off-target read, its abundance says little. The chain uses TRBV10-2 and TRBJ2-4, with D maybe TRBD1 (5 bases). The germline V gene has CDR1 WSHSY and CDR2 SAAADI. CDR3 length: 14 amino acids. The ends were cut back, 4 bases at V and 7 bases at J, with 14 bases in the middle. CDR3 DNA: TGCGCCAGCAGTGGGGGCGCGTCCCGGAACATTCAGTACTTC. Translated, it gives CASSGGASRNIQYF.

This clonotype was detected many times. Found in a library prepared for alpha chains, this beta chain is an off-target read, and its abundance has little meaning. The V gene is TRBV29-1, the J gene TRBJ1-1; a weak D match, TRBD1 (5 bases). Germline V gives CDR1 SQVTM, CDR2 ANQGSEA. This CDR3 spans 12 amino acids. Trimming shortened V by 7 bases and J by 1 base, and 10 bases separated the two germline ends. The CDR3 nucleotides read TGCAGCGCCGGGGCCTCGAACACTGAAGCTTTCTTT. Protein product: CSAGASNTEAFF.

This clonotype ranks as large. This beta chain is off target for a library built for alpha chains, so its abundance means little. V usage is TRBV6-4 and J usage is TRBJ1-1; no firm D call. The V gene lost 4 bases and the J gene lost 3 bases, with 9 bases spanning the gap. CDR3 length equals 13 residues. CDR1 and CDR2 (germline): MRHNA, SNTAGT. In DNA form, the CDR3 reads TGTGCCAGCAGTGTTAATGGGTACACTGAAGCTTTCTTT. Translating gives CASSVNGYTEAFF.

This clonotype was observed at least ten times. This beta chain slipped into a library made for alpha chains as a stray read, so its size is not meaningful. The chain combines TRBV7-2 with TRBJ1-5; 9 bases match TRBD1. Trimming took 5 bases from V and 7 from J; bases not matched to a gene: 3. The CDR3 contains 13 residues. The V gene's germline CDR1 is SGHTA and CDR2 FQGNSA. The CDR3 DNA reads TGTGCCAGCAGCGGGACAGGGATACAGCCCCAGCATTTT. Its protein is CASSGTGIQPQHF.